A single T cell receptor (beta chain) is shown here with its context. No antigen is known for it. The sample is drawn from a study of long-term antiretroviral therapy in people with HIV. From each donor, at least one pre-ART PBMC sample and at least two post-ART PBMC samples were obtained. Study-wide points: All time points showed a repertoire dominated by clones expanded before ART. Repertoires in HIV (unlike those of controls) had narrower CDR3 length ranges.

Investigators performed immunoSEQ version v3.0 at survey level. Clones were read by immunoSEQ multiplex PCR, and TCRdb kept only the in-frame ones, dropping some. The table lists under 30,000 clones, about 80% of them singletons. The input for sequencing was unsorted PBMCs, taken 0.7 years before starting antiretroviral therapy. The receptor comes from a man aged 25 to 45 with HIV.

The CDR3 loop reads CASSPWDRGIDNEKLFF. The CDR3 nucleotides read TGTGCCAGTAGTCCGTGGGACAGGGGAATCGATAATGAAAAACTGTTTTTT. The chain couples TRBV19 to TRBJ1-4; 10 bases map to TRBD1. The CDR3 extends over 17 amino acids. Germline-derived CDR1 and CDR2 are LNHDA and SQIVND (reference sequence). J was trimmed by 4 bases and V by 5 bases; bases with no gene match: 10.